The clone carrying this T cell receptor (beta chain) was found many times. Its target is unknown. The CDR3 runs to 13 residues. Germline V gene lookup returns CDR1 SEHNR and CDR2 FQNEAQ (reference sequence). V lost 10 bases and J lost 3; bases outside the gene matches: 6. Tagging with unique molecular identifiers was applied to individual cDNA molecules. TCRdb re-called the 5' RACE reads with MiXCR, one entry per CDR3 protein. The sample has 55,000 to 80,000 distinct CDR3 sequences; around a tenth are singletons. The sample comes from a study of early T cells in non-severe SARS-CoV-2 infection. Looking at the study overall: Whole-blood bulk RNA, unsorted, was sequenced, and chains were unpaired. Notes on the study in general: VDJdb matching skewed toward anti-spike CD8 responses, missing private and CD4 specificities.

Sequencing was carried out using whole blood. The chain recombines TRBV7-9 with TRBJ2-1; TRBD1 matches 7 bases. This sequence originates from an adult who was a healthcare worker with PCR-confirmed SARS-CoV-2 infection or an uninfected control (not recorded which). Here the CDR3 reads CATRDRDYNEQFF. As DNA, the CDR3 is TGTGCCACCCGAGACAGGGACTACAATGAGCAGTTCTTC.